Following are 11 T cell receptor beta chains from one sample sequenced in a study of regulatory T cells in long-lasting Graves disease (dated by TCRdb to the early 2020s). The library was prepared using multiplex PCR. Sequencing instrument: Illumina HiSeq 4000. iRepertoire HTBI primers and Arm-PCR amplification of CDR3 regions were used to construct TCR beta libraries. TCRdb handled the public reads itself, with Q25 trimming in fastp and clone calling in MiXCR, and kept productive beta chains. Every distinct CDR3 protein forms one entry, paired with its most common genes and DNA. The table for this sample lists 350,000 to 500,000 distinct CDR3 sequences; roughly 15% of them were counted only once. The ten largest clones represent 20% to 25% of the sample. This specimen's time point label, interpreted: newly diagnosed GD, antithyroid drugs for less than 3 months. RNA was extracted from PBMCs in TRIzol for both TCR sequencing and RNA sequencing.

This same sample was also part of a study on T cells in Graves' hyperthyroidism and ophthalmopathy.

Sequenced material: peripheral blood mononuclear cells (PBMCs), taken at new diagnosis, from a patient treated with antithyroid drugs. These receptors were collected from a woman between 18 and 30 years old with Graves disease. Donor details come from another sample of the same person, matched by shared clones.

The rearrangement links TRBV15 to TRBJ1-5; D unclear. Germline CDR1 is LNHNV and CDR2 is YYDKDF (reference sequence). The CDR3 contains 14 residues. Trimming shortened V by 0 bases and J by 3 bases, and 6 bases separated the two germline ends. The DNA of the CDR3 is TGTGCCACCAGCAGAGATCGGACCAATCAGCCCCAGCATTTT. Protein: CATSRDRTNQPQHF.

A remark on this clonotype: This could be a read error, since a much larger clone is one nucleotide away. The V gene is TRBV27, the J gene TRBJ2-1, with TRBD2 identical over 8 bases. The germline gives CDR1 MNHEY, CDR2 SMNVEV (reference sequence). The CDR3 consists of 14 residues. Losses at the gene ends were 6 bases for V and 9 bases for J; bases not matched to a gene: 10. In DNA form, the CDR3 reads TGTGCCAGCAGCGTAGCGGGAATCTTGGGTGAGCAGTTCTTC. Its translation: CASSVAGILGEQFF.

This clonotype came up many times. The rearrangement joins TRBV24-1 to TRBJ2-3; D is undetermined. The germline V gene encodes CDR1 KGHDR and CDR2 SFDVKD. The CDR3 has 13 amino acids. V was pared by 0 bases and J by 7 bases, with 7 bases between. CDR3 sequence: CATSDLGLHTQYF. The CDR3 DNA sequence: TGTGCCACCAGTGATTTGGGATTGCATACGCAGTATTTT.

The V call is TRBV24-1, the J call TRBJ1-5; TRBD1 is a possible D gene (5 bases). V was shortened by 4 bases and J by 4 bases, with 10 bases between the two germline ends. This CDR3 has 14 residues. Germline CDR1 is KGHDR and CDR2 is SFDVKD. The CDR3 loop reads CATSEAGQNQPQHF. CDR3 nucleotides: TGTGCCACCAGTGAAGCAGGGCAAAATCAGCCCCAGCATTTT.

The chain recombines TRBV28 with TRBJ2-1; tentatively, D is TRBD2 (6 bases). This CDR3 region has 16 residues. Germline loops: CDR1 MDHEN, CDR2 SYDVKM. The V and J ends lost 7 bases and 0 bases respectively, with 16 bases between them. CDR3 sequence reads: CASTGRDSSSYNEQFF. DNA for the CDR3: TGTGCCAGCACCGGCCGGGACTCTAGCTCCTACAATGAGCAGTTCTTC.

This clonotype has a handful of counts. V is TRBV9 and J is TRBJ1-6; D may be TRBD1 (6 bases). Trimming cost V 4 bases and J 4 bases, with 18 bases left between them. This CDR3 spans 17 amino acids. The germline V gene encodes CDR1 SGDLS and CDR2 YYNGEE. CDR3 nucleotides: TGTGCCAGCAGCCCCAAGCAGGGGCCTCATTATAATTCACCCCTCCACTTT. This gives the protein CASSPKQGPHYNSPLHF. The full variable domain, completed using reference TRBV9 and TRBJ1-6, is DSGVTQTPKHLITATGQRVTLRCSPRSGDLSVYWYQQSLDQGLQFLIQYYNGEERAKGNILERFSAQQFPDLHSELNLSSLELGDSALYFCASSPKQGPHYNSPLHFGNGTRLTVT.

The chain combines TRBV4-3 with TRBJ2-6; D unclear. CDR3 length: 19 amino acids. CDR1 and CDR2 (germline): LGHNA, YSLEER. V dropped 2 bases and J dropped 0 bases, with 17 bases sitting between them. DNA for the CDR3: TGCGCCAGCAGCCAAACATTAAAGGATCTCAACTCTGGGGCCAACGTCCTGACTTTC. It yields the protein CASSQTLKDLNSGANVLTF.

At least ten counts were recorded for this clonotype. One end of the junction varies from germline; a read error may be responsible. V is TRBV11-2 and J is TRBJ2-1; 7 bases map to TRBD2. Germline-derived CDR1 and CDR2 are SGHAT and FQNNGV. The CDR3 spans 16 residues. CDR3 region: CASSLGVAGHYNEQSF. CDR3 bases: TGTGCCAGCAGCTTAGGTGTAGCGGGCCACTACAATGAGCAGTCCTTC.

This clonotype was found many times. The CDR3 region is CSASELTSGRPDGTQYF. CDR3 DNA: TGCAGTGCTAGCGAGCTCACTAGCGGGAGGCCTGACGGTACGCAGTATTTT. The V call is TRBV20-1, the J call TRBJ2-3; 12 bases line up with TRBD2. V was clipped by 3 bases and J by 8 bases; unmatched bases: 15. The CDR3 is made up of 17 amino acids. CDR1 and CDR2 from the germline V gene are DFQATT and SNEGSKA (reference sequence).

The J gene is TRBJ2-1, the V gene TRBV2, with 10 bases matching TRBD1. This CDR3 comprises 15 residues. V was clipped by 9 bases and J by 6 bases; unmatched bases: 11. The germline V gene encodes CDR1 SNHLY and CDR2 FYNNEI. The CDR3 coding sequence is TGTGCCAGTAAACTGACAGGGGGCCAGTTCAATGAGCAGTTCTTC. This codes for CASKLTGGQFNEQFF.

This clonotype turned up a few times. The chain employs TRBV29-1 and TRBJ2-3; D may be TRBD2 (7 bases). The DNA end lines up better with TRBJ2-5; the J call may be wrong. The CDR3 extends over 11 amino acids. Germline CDR1 reads SQVTM; CDR2 reads ANQGSEA. The CDR3 loop is CSVGGRGDQYF. In nucleotides, the CDR3 is TGCAGCGTAGGGGGGAGGGGGGACCAGTACTTC.